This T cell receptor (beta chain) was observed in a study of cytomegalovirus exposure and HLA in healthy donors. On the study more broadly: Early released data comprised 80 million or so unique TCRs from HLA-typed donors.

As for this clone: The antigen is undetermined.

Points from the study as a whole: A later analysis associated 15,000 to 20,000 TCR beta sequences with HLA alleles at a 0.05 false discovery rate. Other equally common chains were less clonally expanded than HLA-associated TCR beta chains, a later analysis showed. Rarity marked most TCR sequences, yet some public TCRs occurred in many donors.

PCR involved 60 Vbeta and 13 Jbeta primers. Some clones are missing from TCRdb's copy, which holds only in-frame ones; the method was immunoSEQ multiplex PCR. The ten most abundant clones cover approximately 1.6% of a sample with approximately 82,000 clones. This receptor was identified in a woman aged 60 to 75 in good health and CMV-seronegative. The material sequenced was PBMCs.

The CDR3 DNA sequence: TGCGCCAGCAGTGAGACGGGACTAGCGGGAAACGAGCAGTTCTTC. It is translated as CASSETGLAGNEQFF. The chain has TRBV10-1 and TRBJ2-1; 13 nucleotides align to TRBD2. V lost 2 bases, J lost 10 bases, and 5 bases stayed unmatched. The CDR3 has 15 residues. CDR1 WNHNN and CDR2 SYGVQD come from the germline V gene (reference sequence).